This TCR beta chain was captured in a study of T cells in Graves' hyperthyroidism and ophthalmopathy. Study context: Initial diagnosis, before any treatment, was when peripheral blood was collected.

This clonotype was seen many times. What it recognizes is unknown. Germline V lookup: CDR1 KGHSH, CDR2 LQKENI. The CDR3 length is 15 residues. V gave up 1 base and J gave up 4 bases, with 11 bases separating them. The TCR beta CDR3 regions underwent amplification using RNA transcripts as the source. The TCR CDR3 first-round RT-PCR relied on the HTBI primer set. TCRdb passed the multiplex PCR reads through MiXCR, listing each CDR3 protein once. The sample has approximately 600,000 distinct CDR3 sequences, around 21% seen once. Study-wide findings and caveats: Blood also held most thyroid clonotypes expanded beyond 0.001. Through a model of 13 V-J features, ophthalmopathy was separated from stable hyperthyroidism.

Sequenced: blood. The source of this sequence is a man aged 25-40 years with Graves' ophthalmopathy. The chain is built from TRBV18 and TRBJ1-3; D perhaps matches TRBD1 (5 bases). CDR3 sequence: CASSPQEGVGNTIYF. The CDR3 coding sequence is TGTGCCAGCTCACCACAGGAAGGGGTCGGAAACACCATATATTTT. Complete variable domain (other parts from reference TRBV18 and TRBJ1-3): NAGVMQNPRHLVRRRGQEARLRCSPMKGHSHVYWYRQLPEEGLKFMVYLQKENIIDESGMPKERFSAEFPKEGPSILRIQQVVRGDSAAYFCASSPQEGVGNTIYFGEGSWLTVV.